This paragraph covers one TCR beta chain sequence. A read error may explain this, as a much larger clone is one base away. Combining a sample-barcoded 5' primer with a J-beta primer mix, a second PCR ran for roughly 6 to 12 cycles. TCRdb re-analysed the 5' RACE reads in MiXCR, keeping a single row per CDR3 protein. The table has about 930,000 distinct CDR3 sequences, 25% to 30% seen once. Germline V gene sequence: CDR1 SGDLS, CDR2 YYNGEE. The CDR3 extends over 16 amino acids. The sample is drawn from a study of blood T cells in healthy people across ages. These data also formed part of another study, on T cells of mothers and their children.

V and J are TRBV9 and TRBJ2-6; D may correspond to TRBD1 or TRBD2 (5 bases each). Sequencing input: blood. This receptor was obtained from a woman aged 35 to 49 in good health. The CDR3 spells CASSVGEFSGANVRTF. CDR3 nucleotide sequence: TGTGCCAGCAGCGTAGGGGAGTTCTCTGGGGCCAACGTCCGGACTTTC.